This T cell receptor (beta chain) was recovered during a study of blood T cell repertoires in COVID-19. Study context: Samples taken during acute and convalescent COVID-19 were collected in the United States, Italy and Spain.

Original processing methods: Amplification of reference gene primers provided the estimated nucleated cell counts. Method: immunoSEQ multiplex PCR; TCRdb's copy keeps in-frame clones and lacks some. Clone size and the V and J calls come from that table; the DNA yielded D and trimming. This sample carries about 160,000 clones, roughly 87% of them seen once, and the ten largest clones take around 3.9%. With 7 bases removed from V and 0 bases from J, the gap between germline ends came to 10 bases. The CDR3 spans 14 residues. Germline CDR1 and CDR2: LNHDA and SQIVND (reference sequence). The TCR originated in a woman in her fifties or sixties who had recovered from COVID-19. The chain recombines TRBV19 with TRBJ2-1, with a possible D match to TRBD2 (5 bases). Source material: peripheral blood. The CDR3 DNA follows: TGTGCCAGTAAAACGGGGAGCTCCTACAATGAGCAGTTCTTC. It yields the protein CASKTGSSYNEQFF.